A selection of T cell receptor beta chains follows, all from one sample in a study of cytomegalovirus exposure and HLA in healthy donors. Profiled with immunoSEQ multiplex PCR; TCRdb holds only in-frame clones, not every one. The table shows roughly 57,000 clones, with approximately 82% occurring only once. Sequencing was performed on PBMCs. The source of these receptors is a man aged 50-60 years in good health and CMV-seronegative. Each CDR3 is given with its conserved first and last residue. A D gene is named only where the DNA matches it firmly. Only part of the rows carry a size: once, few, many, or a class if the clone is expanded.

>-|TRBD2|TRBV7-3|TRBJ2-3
TGTGCCAGCAGCCCGGGGACTAGCGGGTTTACAGATACGCAGTATTTT
CASSPGTSGFTDTQYF
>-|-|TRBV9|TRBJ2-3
TGTGCCAGCAGCGTAGAGACCCTAGCTGCGGGACTCGGTACGCAGTATTTT
CASSVETLAAGLGTQYF
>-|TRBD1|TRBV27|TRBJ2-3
TGTGCCAGCAGATGGACAGGGGGGAATGGAGATACGCAGTATTTT
CASRWTGGNGDTQYF
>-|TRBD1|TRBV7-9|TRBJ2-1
TGTGCCAGCAGCTTCCATAGGACAGGGTTGGATGAGCAGTTCTTC
CASSFHRTGLDEQFF
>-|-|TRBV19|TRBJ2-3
TGTGCCACCGACGGAGGGGGCGAGATAGATACGCAGTATTTT
CATDGGGEIDTQYF
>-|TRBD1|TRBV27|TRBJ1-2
TGTGCCAGCAGTACCTTCCAGGGGGGTTACTATGGCTACACCTTC
CASSTFQGGYYGYTF
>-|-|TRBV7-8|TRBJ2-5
TGTGCCAGCAGCTTACTGGTGGTGGGCGGGACAGCCCGGGAGACCCAGTACTTC
CASSLLVVGGTARETQYF
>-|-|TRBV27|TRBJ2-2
TGTGCCAGCAGTTTAGGTTGGGCGGGGACCGCGAACACCGGGGAGCTGTTTTTT
CASSLGWAGTANTGELFF
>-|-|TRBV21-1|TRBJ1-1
-
CASSKVGRGTEAFF
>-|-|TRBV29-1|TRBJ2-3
TGCAGCGCCGTGGACAGCCTCACAGATACGCAGTATTTT
CSAVDSLTDTQYF
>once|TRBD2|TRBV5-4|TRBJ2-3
TGTGCCAGCAGCCCAAGCGGGATTAGGACAGATACGCAGTATTTT
CASSPSGIRTDTQYF
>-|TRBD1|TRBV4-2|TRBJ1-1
TGTGCCAGCAGCCCACAGGGGCAGCGAAACACTGAAGCTTTCTTT
CASSPQGQRNTEAFF
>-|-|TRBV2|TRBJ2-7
TGTGCCAGCAGGGCCGGGACTCCTCCCTACGAGCAGTACTTC
CASRAGTPPYEQYF
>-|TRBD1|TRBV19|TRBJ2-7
TGTGCCAGTAGTATTAGGACAGGGGTCTACGAGCAGTACTTC
CASSIRTGVYEQYF
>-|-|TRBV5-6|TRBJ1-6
TGTGCCAGCAGCTTGGCGAAGGTCAGCGCCTACTCCTATAATTCACCCCTCCACTTT
CASSLAKVSAYSYNSPLHF
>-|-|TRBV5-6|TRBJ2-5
TGTGCCAGCAGCGGAGTACAGGGTGGTGAAGAGACCCAGTACTTC
CASSGVQGGEETQYF
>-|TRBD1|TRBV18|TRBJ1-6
TGTGCCAGCTCACCTGGGACAGGGCTATCACCCCTCCACTTT
CASSPGTGLSPLHF
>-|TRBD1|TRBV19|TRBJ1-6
TGTGCCAGTACCAATCCCGGACAGGGGGCGGATTCACCCCTCCACTTT
CASTNPGQGADSPLHF
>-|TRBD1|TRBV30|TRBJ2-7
TGTGCCTGGAGTACGGGACAGGGGGCCTACGAGCAGTACTTC
CAWSTGQGAYEQYF
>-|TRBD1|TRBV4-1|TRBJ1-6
TGCGCCAGCAGCCAAGTTCAGGGACAGGGGGGTCCACCCCTCCACTTT
CASSQVQGQGGPPLHF
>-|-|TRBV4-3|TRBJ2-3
TGCGCCAGCAGCCAAGATTTTAGGGGGCGCGGGAACACAGATACGCAGTATTTT
CASSQDFRGRGNTDTQYF
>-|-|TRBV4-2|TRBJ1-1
TGTGCCAGCAGCCAAGACCCCAACGGCGCGGGCACTGAAGCTTTCTTT
CASSQDPNGAGTEAFF
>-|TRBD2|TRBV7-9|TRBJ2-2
TGTGCCAGCAGCCTTTTAGCGGGGGGACACACCGGGGAGCTGTTTTTT
CASSLLAGGHTGELFF
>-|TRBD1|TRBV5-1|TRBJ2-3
TGCGCCAGCAGCTCCTGGACAGGGACAGATACGCAGTATTTT
CASSSWTGTDTQYF